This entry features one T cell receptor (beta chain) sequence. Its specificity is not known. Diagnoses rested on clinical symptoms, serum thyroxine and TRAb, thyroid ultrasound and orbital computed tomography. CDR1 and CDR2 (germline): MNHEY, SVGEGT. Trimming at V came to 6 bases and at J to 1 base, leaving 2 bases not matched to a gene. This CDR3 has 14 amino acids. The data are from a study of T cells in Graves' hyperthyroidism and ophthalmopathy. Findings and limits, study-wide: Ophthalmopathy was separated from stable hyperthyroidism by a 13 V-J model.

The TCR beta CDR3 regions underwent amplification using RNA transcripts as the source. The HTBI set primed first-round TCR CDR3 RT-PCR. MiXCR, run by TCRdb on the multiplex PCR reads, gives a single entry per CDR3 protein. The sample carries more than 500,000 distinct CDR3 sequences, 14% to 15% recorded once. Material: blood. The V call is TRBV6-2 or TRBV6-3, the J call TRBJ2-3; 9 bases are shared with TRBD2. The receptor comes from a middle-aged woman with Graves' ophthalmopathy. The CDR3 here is CASSRLAGTDTQYF. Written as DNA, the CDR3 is TGTGCCAGCAGCCGACTAGCGGGCACAGATACGCAGTATTTT.